This T cell receptor (beta chain) was captured by sequencing in a study of blood T cell repertoires in COVID-19. Study context: Samples taken during acute and convalescent COVID-19 were collected in the United States, Italy and Spain. Sources were T cells, B-cell-depleted T cells, or PBMCs; the material itself was cDNA or gDNA.

Profiled with immunoSEQ multiplex PCR; TCRdb holds only in-frame clones, not every one. The sample lists more than 300,000 clones, almost 90% occurring once. Points on this clone: In the same sample, other DNA sequences code for this CDR3.

In germline, CDR1 is MDHEN, CDR2 SYDVKM. J was trimmed by 4 bases and V by 3 bases; bases with no gene match: 2. The CDR3 runs to 13 residues. It was during active infection that Seattle patients were enrolled and then longitudinally followed. This sequence was found in a woman in her 70s with COVID-19, enrolled during active disease. This chain uses TRBV28 with TRBJ2-7; TRBD1 matches 8 bases. Sequenced material: peripheral blood. The CDR3 protein is CASSFGQGYEQYF. In DNA, the CDR3 is TGTGCCAGCAGTTTTGGACAGGGATACGAGCAGTACTTC.